The clone carrying this T cell receptor (beta chain) was detected ten times or more. Germline V gene lookup returns CDR1 DFQATT and CDR2 SNEGSKA (reference sequence). The CDR3 is made up of 15 amino acids. V shed 3 bases, J shed 1 base, and the junction held 7 bases outside the gene matches. The source of the sample is a study of glioma-infiltrating T cells. The iRepertoire nested amplicon-rescue multiplex PCR amplified TCR alpha and beta CDR3s from RNA. TCRdb reprocessed the multiplex PCR reads with MiXCR, giving one entry per CDR3 protein. The sample lists about 180,000 distinct CDR3 sequences, around 45% occurring once.

The sequence was collected from a human donor with low-grade glioma or glioblastoma, undergoing nonglioma brain surgery, or in good health (not recorded which). Sample: glioma tissue, nonneoplastic brain tissue, or PBMCs (not recorded which). The chain couples TRBV20-1 to TRBJ2-5, with 8 bases aligning to TRBD2. The CDR3 coding sequence is TGCAGTGCTAGGAGGATAGCGGGGCCCCAAGAGACCCAGTACTTC. Amino acids: CSARRIAGPQETQYF.